This T cell receptor (beta chain) was found in a study of T-cell reconstitution after alpha-beta-depleted transplantation in children. Study-level results: It was reported that alpha-beta T cells came from several hundred expanded graft clones (about two months after transplant). One year post-transplant, T-cell counts and diversity were largely derived from T cells produced anew. Some patients owed their high day-60 TCRbeta diversity to surviving recipient T cells and thymic progenitors.

V gave up 1 base and J gave up 7 bases; unmatched junction bases: 4. Germline CDR1 reads LNHNV; CDR2 reads YYDKDF (reference sequence). CDR3 size: 15 residues. It was with unique molecular identifiers that the TCRbeta library was prepared. TCRdb re-derived calls from the PCR reads in MiXCR, one entry per CDR3 protein. The sample consists of 670,000 or so distinct CDR3 sequences, 13% of them appearing once. This clonotype occurred a few times. What it binds is not known. Sequencing used PBMCs, obtained before TCRalphabeta/CD19-depleted stem cell transplant. The J gene is TRBJ2-3, the V gene TRBV15; 11 positions match TRBD2. The receptor was isolated from a girl aged 2 to 10 with congenital amegakaryocytic thrombocytopenia, due to receive a stem cell transplant. The CDR3 bases are TGTGCCACCAGCAGAGTAGCGGGAGGGCCATATACGCAGTATTTT. It translates to CATSRVAGGPYTQYF.